This TCR beta chain is from a study of blood T cell repertoires in COVID-19. Everyone who took part was 18 to 89 years old, and they came from about two dozen US areas. Cohorts were determined from participant-reported clinical history. All exposed participants met a person with COVID-19 within 2 weeks before entering the study. Per the study methods: Reference gene primer amplification gave nucleated cell count estimates. Repertoires were generated with immunoSEQ multiplex PCR, while TCRdb's copy carries only in-frame clones and drops some. D and trimming come from the DNA, and the V and J calls and clone size come from that table. The table shows under 300,000 clones, with 70% to 90% occurring only once. The CDR3 is made up of 13 amino acids. Germline lookup yields CDR1 LNHDA and CDR2 SQIVND (reference sequence). Trimming pared 7 bases from V and 5 bases from J, leaving 14 bases between.

The sample taken for sequencing was PBMCs or T cells enriched from blood (not recorded which). The J gene is TRBJ1-1, the V gene TRBV19; D perhaps matches TRBD1 (6 bases). The TCR was taken from a woman aged 45-60 years who had been exposed to COVID-19. DNA of the CDR3: TGTGCCAGTAATCGGGGGGCTGGGACTGAAGCTTTCTTT. This gives the protein CASNRGAGTEAFF.